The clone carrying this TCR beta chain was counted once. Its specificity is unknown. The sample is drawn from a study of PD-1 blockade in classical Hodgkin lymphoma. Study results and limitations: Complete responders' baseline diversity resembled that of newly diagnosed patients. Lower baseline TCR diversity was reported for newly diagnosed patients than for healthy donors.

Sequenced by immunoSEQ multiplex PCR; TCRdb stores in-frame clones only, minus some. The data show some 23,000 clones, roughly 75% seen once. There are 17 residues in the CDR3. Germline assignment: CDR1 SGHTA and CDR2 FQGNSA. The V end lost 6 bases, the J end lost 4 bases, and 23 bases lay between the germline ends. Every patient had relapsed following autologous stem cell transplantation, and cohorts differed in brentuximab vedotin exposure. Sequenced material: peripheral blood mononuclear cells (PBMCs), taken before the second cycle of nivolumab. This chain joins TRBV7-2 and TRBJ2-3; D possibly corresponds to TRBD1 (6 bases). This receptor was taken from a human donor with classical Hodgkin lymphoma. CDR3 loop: CASSIRVGRGFSDTQYF. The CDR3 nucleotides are TGTGCCAGCAGTATTAGGGTTGGCAGGGGATTCTCAGATACGCAGTATTTT. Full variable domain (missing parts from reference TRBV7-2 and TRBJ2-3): GAGVSQSPSNKVTEKGKDVELRCDPISGHTALYWYRQSLGQGLEFLIYFQGNSAPDKSGLPSDRFSAERTGGSVSTLTIQRTQQEDSAVYLCASSIRVGRGFSDTQYFGPGTRLTVL.